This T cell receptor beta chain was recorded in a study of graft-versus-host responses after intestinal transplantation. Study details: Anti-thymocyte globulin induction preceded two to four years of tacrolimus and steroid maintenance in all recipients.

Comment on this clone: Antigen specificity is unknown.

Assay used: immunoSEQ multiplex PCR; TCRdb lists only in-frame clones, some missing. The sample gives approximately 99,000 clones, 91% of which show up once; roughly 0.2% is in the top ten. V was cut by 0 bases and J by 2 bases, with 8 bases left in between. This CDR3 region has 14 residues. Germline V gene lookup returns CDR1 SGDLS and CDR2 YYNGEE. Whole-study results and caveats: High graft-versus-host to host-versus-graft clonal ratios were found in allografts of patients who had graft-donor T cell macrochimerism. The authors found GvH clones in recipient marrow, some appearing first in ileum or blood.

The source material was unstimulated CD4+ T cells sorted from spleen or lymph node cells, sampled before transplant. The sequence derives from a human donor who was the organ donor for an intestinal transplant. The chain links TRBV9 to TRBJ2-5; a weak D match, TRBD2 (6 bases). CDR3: CASSVGSGQETQYF. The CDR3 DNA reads TGTGCCAGCAGCGTAGGTAGCGGACAAGAGACCCAGTACTTC.